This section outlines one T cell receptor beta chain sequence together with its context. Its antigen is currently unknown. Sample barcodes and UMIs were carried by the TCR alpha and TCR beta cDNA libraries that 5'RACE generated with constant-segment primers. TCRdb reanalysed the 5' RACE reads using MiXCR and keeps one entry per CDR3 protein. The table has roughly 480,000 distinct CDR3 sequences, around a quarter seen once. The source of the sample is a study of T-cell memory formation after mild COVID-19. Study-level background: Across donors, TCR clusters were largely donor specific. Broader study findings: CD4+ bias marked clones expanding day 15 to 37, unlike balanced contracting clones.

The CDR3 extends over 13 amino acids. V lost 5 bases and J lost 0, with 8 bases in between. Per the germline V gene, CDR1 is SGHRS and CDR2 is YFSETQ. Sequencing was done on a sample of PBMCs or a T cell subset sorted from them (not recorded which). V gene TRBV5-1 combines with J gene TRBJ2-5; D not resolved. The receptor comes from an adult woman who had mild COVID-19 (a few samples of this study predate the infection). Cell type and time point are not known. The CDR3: CASRSGDQETQYF. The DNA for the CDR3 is TGCGCCAGCAGGTCTGGGGACCAAGAGACCCAGTACTTC.